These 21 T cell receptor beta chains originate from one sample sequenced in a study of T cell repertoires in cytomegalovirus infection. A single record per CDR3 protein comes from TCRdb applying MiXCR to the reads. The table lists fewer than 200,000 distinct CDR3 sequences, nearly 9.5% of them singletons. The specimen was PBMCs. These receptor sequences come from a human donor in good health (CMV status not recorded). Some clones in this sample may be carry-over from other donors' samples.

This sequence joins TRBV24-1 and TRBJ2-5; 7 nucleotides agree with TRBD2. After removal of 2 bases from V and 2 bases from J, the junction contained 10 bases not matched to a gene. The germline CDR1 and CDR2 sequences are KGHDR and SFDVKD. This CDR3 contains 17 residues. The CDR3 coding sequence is TGTGCCACCAGTGATTCGGATACTAGGGGAGGGCAAGAGACCCAGTACTTC. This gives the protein CATSDSDTRGGQETQYF.

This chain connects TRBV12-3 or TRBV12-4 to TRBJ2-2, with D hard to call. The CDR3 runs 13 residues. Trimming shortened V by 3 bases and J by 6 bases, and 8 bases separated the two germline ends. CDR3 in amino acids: CASSFGAAGELFF. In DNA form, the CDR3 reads TGTGCCAGCAGTTTCGGCGCGGCCGGGGAGCTGTTTTTT.

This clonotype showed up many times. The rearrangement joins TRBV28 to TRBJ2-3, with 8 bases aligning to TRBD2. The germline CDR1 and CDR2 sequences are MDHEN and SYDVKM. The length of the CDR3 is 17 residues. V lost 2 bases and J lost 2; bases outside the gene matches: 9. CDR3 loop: CASSLSTSGGLTDTQYF. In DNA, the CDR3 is TGTGCCAGCAGTTTAAGTACTAGCGGAGGCCTCACAGATACGCAGTATTTT.

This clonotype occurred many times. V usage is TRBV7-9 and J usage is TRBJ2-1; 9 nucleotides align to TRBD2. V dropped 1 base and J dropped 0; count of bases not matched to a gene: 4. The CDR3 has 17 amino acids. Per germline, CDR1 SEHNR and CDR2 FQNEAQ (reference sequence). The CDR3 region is CASSLGTSVDSYNEQFF. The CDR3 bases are TGTGCCAGCAGCTTAGGGACTAGCGTAGACTCCTACAATGAGCAGTTCTTC.

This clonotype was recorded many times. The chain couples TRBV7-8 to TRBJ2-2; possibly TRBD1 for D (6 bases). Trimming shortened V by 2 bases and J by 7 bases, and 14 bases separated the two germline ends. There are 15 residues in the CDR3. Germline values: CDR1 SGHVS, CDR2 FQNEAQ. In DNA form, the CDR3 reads TGTGCCAGCAGCTTACCTACAATCAGGGGCGGGGAGCTGTTTTTT. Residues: CASSLPTIRGGELFF.

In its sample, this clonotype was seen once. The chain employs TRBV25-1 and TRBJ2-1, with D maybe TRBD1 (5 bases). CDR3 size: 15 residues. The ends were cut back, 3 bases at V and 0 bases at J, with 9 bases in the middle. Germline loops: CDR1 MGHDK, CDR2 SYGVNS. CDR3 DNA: TGTGCCAGCAGTGAGACAGTCGCCTCCTACAATGAGCAGTTCTTC. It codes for CASSETVASYNEQFF.

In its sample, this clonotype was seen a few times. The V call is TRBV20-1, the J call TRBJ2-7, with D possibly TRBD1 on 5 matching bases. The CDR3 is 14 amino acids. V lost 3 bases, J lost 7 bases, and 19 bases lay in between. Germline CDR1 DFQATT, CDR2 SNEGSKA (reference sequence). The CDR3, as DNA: TGCAGTGCTAGTTCGGGCCCCCATTCAGGGGAGCAGTACTTC. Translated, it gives CSASSGPHSGEQYF.

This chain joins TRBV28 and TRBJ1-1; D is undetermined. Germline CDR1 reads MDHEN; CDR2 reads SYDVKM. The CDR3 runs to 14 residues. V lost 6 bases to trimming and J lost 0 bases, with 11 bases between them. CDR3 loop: CASRLTTMNTEAFF. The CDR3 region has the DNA TGTGCCAGCAGGCTGACAACCATGAACACTGAAGCTTTCTTT.

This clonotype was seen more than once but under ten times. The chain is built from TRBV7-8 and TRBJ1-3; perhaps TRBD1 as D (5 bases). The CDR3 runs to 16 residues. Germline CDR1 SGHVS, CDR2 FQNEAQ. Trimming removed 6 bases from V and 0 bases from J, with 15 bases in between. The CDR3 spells CASSPKGVPSGNTIYF. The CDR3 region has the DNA TGTGCCAGCAGTCCTAAAGGGGTACCCTCTGGAAACACCATATATTTT.

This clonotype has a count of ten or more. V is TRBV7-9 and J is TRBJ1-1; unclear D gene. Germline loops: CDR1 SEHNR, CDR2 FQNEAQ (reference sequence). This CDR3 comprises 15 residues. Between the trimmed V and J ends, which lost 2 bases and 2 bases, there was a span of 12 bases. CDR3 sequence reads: CASSLYGGNNTEAFF. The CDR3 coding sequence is TGTGCCAGCAGCTTATACGGTGGGAATAACACTGAAGCTTTCTTT. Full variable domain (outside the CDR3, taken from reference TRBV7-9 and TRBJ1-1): DTGVSQNPRHKITKRGQNVTFRCDPISEHNRLYWYRQTLGQGPEFLTYFQNEAQLEKSRLLSDRFSAERPKGSFSTLEIQRTEQGDSAMYLCASSLYGGNNTEAFFGQGTRLTVV.

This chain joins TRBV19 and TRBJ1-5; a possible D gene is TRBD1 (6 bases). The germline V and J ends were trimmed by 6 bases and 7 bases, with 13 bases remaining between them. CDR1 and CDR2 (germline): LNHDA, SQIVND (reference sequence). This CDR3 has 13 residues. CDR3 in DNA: TGTGCCAGTAGCCGAGTACAGGGCCAGCCCCAGCATTTT. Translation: CASSRVQGQPQHF. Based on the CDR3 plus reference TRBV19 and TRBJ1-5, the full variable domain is DGGITQSPKYLFRKEGQNVTLSCEQNLNHDAMYWYRQDPGQGLRLIYYSQIVNDFQKGDIAEGYSVSREKKESFPLTVTSAQKNPTAFYLCASSRVQGQPQHFGDGTRLSIL.

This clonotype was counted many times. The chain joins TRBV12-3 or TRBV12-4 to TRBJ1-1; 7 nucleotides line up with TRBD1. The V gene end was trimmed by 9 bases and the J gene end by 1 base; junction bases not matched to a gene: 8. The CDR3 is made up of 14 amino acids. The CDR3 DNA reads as TGTGCCAGTAAATACAGGGGCCCGAACACTGAAGCTTTCTTT. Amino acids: CASKYRGPNTEAFF.

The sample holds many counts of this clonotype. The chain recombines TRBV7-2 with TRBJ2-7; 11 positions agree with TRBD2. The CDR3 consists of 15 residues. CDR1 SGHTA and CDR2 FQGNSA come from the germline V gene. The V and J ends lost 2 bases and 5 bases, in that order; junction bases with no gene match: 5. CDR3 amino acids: CASSLIAGGPNEQYF. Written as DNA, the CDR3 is TGTGCCAGCAGCTTAATAGCGGGGGGGCCCAACGAGCAGTACTTC.

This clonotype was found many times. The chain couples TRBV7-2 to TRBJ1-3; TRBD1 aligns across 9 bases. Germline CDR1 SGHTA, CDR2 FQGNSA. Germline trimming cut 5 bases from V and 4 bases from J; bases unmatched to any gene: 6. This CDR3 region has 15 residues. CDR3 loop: CASSPGTGGGNTIYF. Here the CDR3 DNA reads TGTGCCAGCAGCCCGGGAACAGGGGGCGGAAACACCATATATTTT.

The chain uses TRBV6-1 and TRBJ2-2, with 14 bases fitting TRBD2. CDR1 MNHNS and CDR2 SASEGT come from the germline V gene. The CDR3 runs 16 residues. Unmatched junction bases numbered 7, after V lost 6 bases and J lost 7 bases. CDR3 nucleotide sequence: TGTGCCAGCAGCCGAGGACTAGCGGGAGGTGGCGGGGAGCTGTTTTTT. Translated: CASSRGLAGGGGELFF.

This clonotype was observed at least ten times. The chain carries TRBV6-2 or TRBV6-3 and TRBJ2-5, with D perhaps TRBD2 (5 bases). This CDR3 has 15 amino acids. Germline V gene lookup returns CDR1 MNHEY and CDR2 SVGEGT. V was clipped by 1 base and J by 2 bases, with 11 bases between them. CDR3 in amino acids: CASSYFAGEQETQYF. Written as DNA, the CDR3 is TGTGCCAGCAGTTACTTCGCCGGGGAACAAGAGACCCAGTACTTC.

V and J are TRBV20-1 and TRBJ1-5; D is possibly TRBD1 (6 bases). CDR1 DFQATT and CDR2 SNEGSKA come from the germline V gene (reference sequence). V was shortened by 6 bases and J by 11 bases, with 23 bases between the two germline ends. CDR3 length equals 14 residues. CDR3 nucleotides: TGCAGTGCCTTTGGACAGACTATATCAGCGGCCCAGCATTTT. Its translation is CSAFGQTISAAQHF.

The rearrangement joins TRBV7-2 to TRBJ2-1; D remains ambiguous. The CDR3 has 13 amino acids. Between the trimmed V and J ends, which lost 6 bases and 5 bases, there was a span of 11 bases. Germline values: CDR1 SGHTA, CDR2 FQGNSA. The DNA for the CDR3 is TGTGCCAGCAGTAATAGCAAAAACAATGAGCAGTTCTTC. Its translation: CASSNSKNNEQFF.

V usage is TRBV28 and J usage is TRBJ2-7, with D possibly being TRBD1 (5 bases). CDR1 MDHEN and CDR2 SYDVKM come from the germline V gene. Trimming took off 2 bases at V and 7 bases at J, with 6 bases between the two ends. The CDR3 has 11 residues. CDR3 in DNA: TGTGCCAGCAGTTTAAAGGGGGAGCAGTACTTC. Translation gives CASSLKGEQYF.

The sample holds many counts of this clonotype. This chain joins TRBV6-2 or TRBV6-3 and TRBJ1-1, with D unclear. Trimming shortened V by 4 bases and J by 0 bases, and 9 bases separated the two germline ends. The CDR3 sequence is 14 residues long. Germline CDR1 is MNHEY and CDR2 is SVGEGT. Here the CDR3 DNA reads TGTGCCAGCAGTTTGGCAGGAATGAACACTGAAGCTTTCTTT. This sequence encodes CASSLAGMNTEAFF.

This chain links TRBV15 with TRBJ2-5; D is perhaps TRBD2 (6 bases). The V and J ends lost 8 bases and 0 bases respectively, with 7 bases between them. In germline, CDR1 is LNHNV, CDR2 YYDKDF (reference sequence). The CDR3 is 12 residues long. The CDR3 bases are TGTGCCACCGGGGGGTACCAAGAGACCCAGTACTTC. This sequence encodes CATGGYQETQYF.